This T cell receptor beta chain was recorded in a study of post-analysis software for immune sequencing data. Study in general: Recorded subtypes: relapsing-remitting, secondary progressive, progressive-relapsing; some patients unannotated. Study observations and caveats: Versus controls, multiple sclerosis patients showed significantly lower diversity (normalized Chao1). Same-batch preparations were strongly co-clustered by F measure. Patients showed TRBV5-6, TRBV5-1 and TRBV20-1 among 4 or 5 TRBV segments more frequent than in controls.

The TCR beta cDNA libraries carried unique molecular identifiers. Input populations of 1 to 10 million T cells gave rise to roughly 500,000 cDNA molecules. TCRdb ran MiXCR on the PCR reads and lists one entry per CDR3 protein. This table holds hundreds of thousands of distinct CDR3 sequences, around 60% found once. Note on this clonotype: Its antigen is undetermined.

V gave up 6 bases and J gave up 0 bases, with 11 bases separating them. The V gene's germline CDR1 is SQVTM and CDR2 ANQGSEA. This CDR3 has 13 residues. The chain employs TRBV29-1 and TRBJ1-1; D is unclear. The TCR was taken from a girl aged 2 to 9 with multiple sclerosis. Sample: blood. CDR3 DNA sequence: TGCAGCGTGCGACGGGAATTGAACACTGAAGCTTTCTTT. Protein: CSVRRELNTEAFF. The variable domain in full, with the rest retrieved from reference TRBV29-1 and TRBJ1-1, is SAVISQKPSRDICQRGTSLTIQCQVDSQVTMMFWYRQQPGQSLTLIATANQGSEATYESGFVIDKFPISRPNLTFSTLTVSNMSPEDSSIYLCSVRRELNTEAFFGQGTRLTVV.